The next 27 T cell receptor beta chains were all read from a single sample in a study of blood T cell repertoires in COVID-19 (dated by TCRdb to 2018 to 2020). Library creation used the immunoSEQ multiplex PCR assay. As stored in TCRdb, this immuneACCESS dataset retains in-frame rearrangements with V and J assigned. A fraction of the clones does not appear; measured against another copy, unresolved V genes explain less than half of the discrepancy, and the remainder lacks a known reason. Present in this sample are approximately 110,000 clones, about 85% of which were seen just once. Around 2% of the sample belongs to the ten largest clones. Input material: peripheral blood. The origin of the receptors is a human donor in a cohort sampled during active COVID-19.

The chain recombines TRBV28 with TRBJ2-7; 8 positions match TRBD1. CDR1 and CDR2 from the germline V gene are MDHEN and SYDVKM. J lost 7 bases, V lost 6 bases, and 11 bases had no gene match. This CDR3 region has 14 residues. CDR3 bases: TGTGCCAGCAGCAACGGACAGGGCTTCTGGGAGCAGTACTTC. Protein product: CASSNGQGFWEQYF.

The chain employs TRBV5-1 and TRBJ2-3; 8 nucleotides match TRBD1. Unmatched junction bases numbered 10, after V lost 4 bases and J lost 6 bases. This CDR3 contains 15 residues. The V gene's germline CDR1 is SGHRS and CDR2 YFSETQ. The chain's CDR3 is CASSSTDRARDTQYF. The DNA for the CDR3 is TGCGCCAGCAGCAGCACGGACAGGGCTCGGGATACGCAGTATTTT.

This clone was detected once. The genes are TRBV3-1 (or the pseudogene TRBV3-2) and TRBJ1-5; TRBD1 aligns across 10 bases. Germline V gene lookup returns CDR1 LGHDT and CDR2 YNNKEL (reference sequence). The CDR3 totals 17 residues. V lost 1 base and J lost 6; bases outside the gene matches: 9. Written as DNA, the CDR3 is TGTGCCAGCAGCCAAGGACAGGGGGCGTCATATAGTCAGCCCCAGCATTTT. This gives the protein CASSQGQGASYSQPQHF.

The rearrangement links TRBV28 to TRBJ2-4; a possible D gene is TRBD2 (7 bases). Per germline, CDR1 MDHEN and CDR2 SYDVKM. The CDR3 contains 18 residues. Trimming took 6 bases from V and 0 from J, leaving 21 bases between them. CDR3 sequence reads: CASSPQIGGVVAKNIQYF. CDR3 DNA sequence: TGTGCCAGCAGCCCTCAGATAGGGGGGGTTGTAGCCAAAAACATTCAGTACTTC.

The DNA for the CDR3 is TGTGCCAGCAGTTACTCGCTGCAGGGAGGGAATTCACCCCTCCACTTT. This codes for CASSYSLQGGNSPLHF. The genes are TRBV6-5 and TRBJ1-6, with D perhaps TRBD1 (5 bases). The CDR3 sequence is 16 residues long. Germline values: CDR1 MNHEY, CDR2 SVGAGI. The germline V and J ends were trimmed by 0 bases and 7 bases, with 13 bases remaining between them.

Notes on this clone: Additional DNA sequences in this sample encode the identical CDR3. In DNA form, the CDR3 reads TGTGCCAGCAGTCGAGGGAGCTCCTACGAGCAGTACTTC. The encoded protein is CASSRGSSYEQYF. V usage is TRBV7-9 and J usage is TRBJ2-7; D may be TRBD2 (5 bases). There are 13 residues in the CDR3. Germline lookup yields CDR1 SEHNR and CDR2 FQNEAQ (reference sequence). V gave up 6 bases and J gave up 0 bases, with 9 bases separating them.

The rearrangement joins TRBV2 to TRBJ1-2, with D possibly matching TRBD1 (6 bases). V lost 6 bases to trimming and J lost 7 bases, with 18 bases between them. The CDR3 consists of 14 residues. CDR1 is SNHLY, CDR2 FYNNEI, per germline. DNA for the CDR3: TGTGCCAGCAGCCTGGACAGTTCTCGGAGTGGCTACACCTTC. Amino acid sequence: CASSLDSSRSGYTF.

The rearrangement joins TRBV3-1 (or the pseudogene TRBV3-2) to TRBJ2-7; 8 positions agree with TRBD2. Germline V lookup: CDR1 LGHDT, CDR2 YNNKEL (reference sequence). The CDR3 has 15 residues. Germline trimming cut 7 bases from V and 6 bases from J; bases unmatched to any gene: 14. The CDR3: CASTATRGGAGEQYF. In nucleotides, the CDR3 is TGTGCCAGCACCGCAACACGGGGGGGCGCCGGCGAGCAGTACTTC.

This clone has a single count. V usage is TRBV5-6 and J usage is TRBJ1-5, with D perhaps TRBD1 (5 bases). Trimming took 4 bases from V and 4 from J, leaving 15 bases between them. CDR1 and CDR2 (germline): SGHDT, YYEEEE. The CDR3 totals 15 residues. The CDR3 bases are TGTGCCAGCAGCCTACGGCACGGGGGGAATCAGCCCCAGCATTTT. As protein: CASSLRHGGNQPQHF.

This chain links TRBV30 with TRBJ2-1; D uncertain. V was trimmed by 5 bases and J by 0 bases, leaving 8 bases between them. This CDR3 has 13 amino acids. CDR1 and CDR2 (germline): GTSNPN, SVGIG (reference sequence). The CDR3 protein is CAWSRSSYNEQFF. CDR3 coding DNA: TGTGCCTGGTCTAGGAGCTCCTACAATGAGCAGTTCTTC.

The chain has TRBV5-1 and TRBJ1-1; possibly TRBD1 for D (5 bases). V shed 4 bases and J shed 2 bases, with 9 bases lying between them. The CDR3 extends over 13 amino acids. CDR1 and CDR2 from the germline V gene are SGHRS and YFSETQ. The CDR3 sequence is CASSDSPNTEAFF. The CDR3 bases are TGCGCCAGCAGCGACAGCCCCAACACTGAAGCTTTCTTT.

This clone was counted a few times. V is TRBV3-1 (or the pseudogene TRBV3-2) and J is TRBJ2-3; TRBD2 aligns across 8 bases. Per the germline V gene, CDR1 is LGHDT and CDR2 is YNNKEL (reference sequence). The length of the CDR3 is 19 residues. J gave up 5 bases and V 6 bases, and 22 bases lay outside the gene matches. CDR3: CASRGRTLLGAGVIDTQYF. The CDR3, as DNA: TGTGCCAGCAGAGGGCGTACTCTCCTGGGAGCGGGAGTGATAGATACGCAGTATTTT.

V usage is TRBV6-5 and J usage is TRBJ2-5; no clear D. The CDR3 is 14 amino acids. The V end was cut by 6 bases, the J end by 4 bases, with 15 bases between. Germline V gene sequence: CDR1 MNHEY, CDR2 SVGAGI. This chain's CDR3 is CASRPVVPGETQYF. In DNA form, the CDR3 reads TGTGCCAGCAGGCCCGTGGTGCCGGGAGAGACCCAGTACTTC.

The gene calls are TRBV28 and TRBJ2-7, with 8 bases identical to TRBD1. This CDR3 has 13 amino acids. Trimming removed 6 bases from V and 5 bases from J; junction bases left unmatched: 6. CDR1 is MDHEN, CDR2 SYDVKM, per germline. The CDR3 DNA sequence: TGTGCCAGCAGACGTCCAGGGGGCCACGAGCAGTACTTC. It is translated as CASRRPGGHEQYF.

With regard to this clone: Other DNA sequences in the sample encode the same CDR3. The genes are TRBV6-1 and TRBJ2-3; tentative D call: TRBD2 (6 bases). The CDR3 covers 18 residues. Germline loops: CDR1 MNHNS, CDR2 SASEGT. V was shortened by 1 base and J by 0 bases, with 17 bases between the two germline ends. The CDR3 loop reads CASSEGLAGGRSTDTQYF. In nucleotides, the CDR3 is TGTGCCAGCAGTGAAGGGTTAGCAGGAGGGCGGAGCACAGATACGCAGTATTTT.

This chain joins TRBV9 and TRBJ1-3, with TRBD1 as a possible D gene (6 bases). Per the germline V gene, CDR1 is SGDLS and CDR2 is YYNGEE. CDR3 length: 15 amino acids. V shed 3 bases and J shed 0 bases, with 10 bases lying between them. In nucleotides, the CDR3 is TGTGCCAGCAGCGGTACAGGGAGCTCTGGAAACACCATATATTTT. Translating gives CASSGTGSSGNTIYF.

V and J are TRBV6-5 and TRBJ1-5; the match to TRBD1 covers 8 bases. The CDR3 is made up of 16 amino acids. V shed 2 bases, J shed 5 bases, and the junction held 8 bases outside the gene matches. Germline CDR1 and CDR2: MNHEY and SVGAGI. In DNA, the CDR3 is TGTGCCAGCAGTTACCAGGACAGGGAGGGGGATCAGCCCCAGCATTTT. This sequence encodes CASSYQDREGDQPQHF.

The chain employs TRBV6-5 and TRBJ2-7; the match to TRBD1 covers 7 bases. CDR3 size: 13 residues. V gave up 4 bases and J gave up 5 bases; unmatched junction bases: 5. Germline lookup yields CDR1 MNHEY and CDR2 SVGAGI. The CDR3 DNA reads as TGTGCCAGCAGTTTACAGGGGACCGACGAGCAGTACTTC. Its protein product is CASSLQGTDEQYF.

The chain is built from TRBV10-3 and TRBJ2-3; TRBD2 matches 9 bases. The CDR3 spans 14 residues. V trimming: 6 bases; J trimming: 3 bases; junction bases outside the gene matches: 4. Germline CDR1 and CDR2: ENHRY and SYGVKD. The CDR3: CAIRPLAGTDTQYF. CDR3 in DNA: TGTGCCATCAGACCACTAGCGGGTACAGATACGCAGTATTTT.

Only a few counts were recorded for this clone. The rearrangement uses TRBV5-6 and TRBJ2-7; the match to TRBD2 covers 7 bases. V dropped 1 base and J dropped 4; count of bases not matched to a gene: 2. This CDR3 has 13 residues. Germline V gene data show CDR1 as SGHDT and CDR2 as YYEEEE. CDR3 residues: CASSLRRGYEQYF. The CDR3 DNA follows: TGTGCCAGCAGCTTGAGGCGGGGGTACGAGCAGTACTTC.

This chain links TRBV5-1 with TRBJ2-3; D is perhaps TRBD2 (6 bases). The CDR3 is 15 residues long. Trimming cost V 4 bases and J 0 bases, with 12 bases left between them. From germline, CDR1 is SGHRS and CDR2 YFSETQ. The CDR3 DNA reads TGCGCCAGCAGCGTTAGCGGAACTAGCACAGATACGCAGTATTTT. This encodes CASSVSGTSTDTQYF.

The chain links TRBV9 to TRBJ2-1, with D tentatively TRBD1 (6 bases). The CDR3 extends over 15 amino acids. V was clipped by 0 bases and J by 6 bases, with 13 bases between them. Per the germline V gene, CDR1 is SGDLS and CDR2 is YYNGEE. Written as DNA, the CDR3 is TGTGCCAGCAGCGTAGGGTGGACAGAAGGCAATGAGCAGTTCTTC. Its translation: CASSVGWTEGNEQFF. The variable domain in full, completed from reference TRBV9 and TRBJ2-1, reads DSGVTQTPKHLITATGQRVTLRCSPRSGDLSVYWYQQSLDQGLQFLIQYYNGEERAKGNILERFSAQQFPDLHSELNLSSLELGDSALYFCASSVGWTEGNEQFFGPGTRLTVL.

The chain's CDR3 is CASSLDPGVLYEQYF. CDR3 nucleotides: TGTGCCAGCAGCTTAGATCCCGGGGTCTTGTACGAGCAGTACTTC. The rearrangement uses TRBV7-2 and TRBJ2-7, with TRBD2 as a possible D gene (5 bases). Trimming cost V 1 base and J 4 bases, with 14 bases left between them. In germline, CDR1 is SGHTA, CDR2 FQGNSA. The CDR3 has 15 amino acids.

This clone appeared a few times. This sequence joins TRBV29-1 and TRBJ2-4, with D tentatively TRBD1 (6 bases). The CDR3 has 17 amino acids. V was pared by 5 bases and J by 7 bases, with 27 bases between. Germline-derived CDR1 and CDR2 are SQVTM and ANQGSEA. Here the CDR3 reads CSVLLVGDTIQGNIQYF. The CDR3 DNA sequence: TGCAGCGTTCTCTTAGTGGGGGACACAATTCAGGGGAACATTCAGTACTTC.

The rearrangement links TRBV5-6 to TRBJ2-7; D call uncertain. The length of the CDR3 is 12 residues. V was clipped by 1 base and J by 3 bases, with 5 bases between them. The germline CDR1 and CDR2 sequences are SGHDT and YYEEEE. The CDR3 is CASSLHNYEQYF. The DNA for the CDR3 is TGTGCCAGCAGCTTGCACAACTACGAGCAGTACTTC.

The chain employs TRBV5-1 and TRBJ2-1; possible D gene TRBD1, 5 bases. Germline V gene sequence: CDR1 SGHRS, CDR2 YFSETQ. The CDR3 loop spans 13 amino acids. The V and J ends lost 0 bases and 5 bases respectively, with 6 bases between them. For the CDR3, the DNA is TGCGCCAGCAGCTTGGACAGGCACAATGAGCAGTTCTTC. As protein: CASSLDRHNEQFF.

The CDR3 DNA sequence: TGTGCCAGCAGCCAAGCAACAGGGGGAAACACCATATATTTT. Residues: CASSQATGGNTIYF. This chain connects TRBV3-1 (or the pseudogene TRBV3-2) to TRBJ1-3; possibly TRBD1 for D (6 bases). The V gene lost 1 base and the J gene lost 4 bases, with 8 bases spanning the gap. Germline V gene data show CDR1 as LGHDT and CDR2 as YNNKEL (reference sequence). The length of the CDR3 is 14 residues.